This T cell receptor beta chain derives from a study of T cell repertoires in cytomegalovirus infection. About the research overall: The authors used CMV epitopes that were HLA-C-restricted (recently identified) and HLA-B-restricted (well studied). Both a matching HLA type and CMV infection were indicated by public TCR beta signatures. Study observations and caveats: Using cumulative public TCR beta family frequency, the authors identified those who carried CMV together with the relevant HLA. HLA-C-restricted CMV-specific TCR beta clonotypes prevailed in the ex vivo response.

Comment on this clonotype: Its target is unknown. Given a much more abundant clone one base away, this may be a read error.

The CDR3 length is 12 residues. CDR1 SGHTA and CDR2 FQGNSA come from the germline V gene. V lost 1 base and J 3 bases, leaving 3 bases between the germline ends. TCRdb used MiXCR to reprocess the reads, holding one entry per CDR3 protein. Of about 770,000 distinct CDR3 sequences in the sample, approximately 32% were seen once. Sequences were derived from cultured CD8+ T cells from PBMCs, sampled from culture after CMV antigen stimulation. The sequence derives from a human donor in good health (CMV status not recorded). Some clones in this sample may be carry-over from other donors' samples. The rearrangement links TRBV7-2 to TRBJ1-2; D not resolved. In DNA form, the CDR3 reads TGTGCCAGCAGCTTAGACCACTATGGCTACACCTTC. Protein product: CASSLDHYGYTF.